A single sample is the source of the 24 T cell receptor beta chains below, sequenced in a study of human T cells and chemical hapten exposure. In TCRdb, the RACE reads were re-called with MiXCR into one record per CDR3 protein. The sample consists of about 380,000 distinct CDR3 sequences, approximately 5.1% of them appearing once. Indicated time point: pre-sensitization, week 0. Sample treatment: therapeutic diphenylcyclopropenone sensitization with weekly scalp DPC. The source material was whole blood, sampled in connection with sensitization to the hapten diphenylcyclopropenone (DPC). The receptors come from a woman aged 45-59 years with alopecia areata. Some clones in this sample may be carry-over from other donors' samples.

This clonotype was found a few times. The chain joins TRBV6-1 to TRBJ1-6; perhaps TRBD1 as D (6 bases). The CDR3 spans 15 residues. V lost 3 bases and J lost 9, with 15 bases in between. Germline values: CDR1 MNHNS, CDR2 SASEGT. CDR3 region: CASSDTGARSSPLHF. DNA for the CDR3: TGTGCCAGCAGTGATACGGGGGCGCGTAGTTCACCCCTCCACTTT.

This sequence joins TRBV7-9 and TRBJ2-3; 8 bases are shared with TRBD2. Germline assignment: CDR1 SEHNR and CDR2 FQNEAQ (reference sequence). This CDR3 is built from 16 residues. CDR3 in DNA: TGTGCAGGCGGGGACGGAGGTAGCGGGGCCACAGATACGCAGTATTTT. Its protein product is CAGGDGGSGATDTQYF.

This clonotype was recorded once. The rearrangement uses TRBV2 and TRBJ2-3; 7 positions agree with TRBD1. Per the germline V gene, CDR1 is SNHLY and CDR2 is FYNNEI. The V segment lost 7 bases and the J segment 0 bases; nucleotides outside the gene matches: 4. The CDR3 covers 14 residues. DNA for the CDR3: TGTGCCAGCAATACACAGGGGAGCACAGATACGCAGTATTTT. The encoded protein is CASNTQGSTDTQYF.

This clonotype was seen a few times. CDR3 amino acids: CASSSEGAGSGEQYF. For the CDR3, the DNA is TGTGCCAGCAGTTCTGAGGGAGCCGGATCGGGGGAGCAGTACTTC. This rearrangement joins TRBV6-5 to TRBJ2-7, with TRBD2 as a possible D gene (5 bases). The V end was cut by 4 bases, the J end by 7 bases, with 20 bases between. CDR1 is MNHEY, CDR2 SVGAGI, per germline. The CDR3 runs to 15 residues.

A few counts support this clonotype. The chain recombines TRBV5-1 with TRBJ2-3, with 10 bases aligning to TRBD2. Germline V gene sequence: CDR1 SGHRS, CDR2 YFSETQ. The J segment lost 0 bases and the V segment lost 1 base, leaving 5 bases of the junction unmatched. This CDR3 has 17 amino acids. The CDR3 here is CASSLPTSGLSTDTQYF. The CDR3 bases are TGCGCCAGCAGCTTGCCGACTAGCGGGCTGAGCACAGATACGCAGTATTTT. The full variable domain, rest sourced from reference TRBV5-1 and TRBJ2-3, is KAGVTQTPRYLIKTRGQQVTLSCSPISGHRSVSWYQQTPGQGLQFLFEYFSETQRNKGNFPGRFSGRQFSNSRSEMNVSTLELGDSALYLCASSLPTSGLSTDTQYFGPGTRLTVL.

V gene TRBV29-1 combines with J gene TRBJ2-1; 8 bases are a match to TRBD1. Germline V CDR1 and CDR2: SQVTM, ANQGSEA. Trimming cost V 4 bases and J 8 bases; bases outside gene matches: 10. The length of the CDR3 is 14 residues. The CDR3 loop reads CSVAVQGASDEQFF. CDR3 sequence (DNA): TGCAGCGTTGCCGTCCAGGGGGCCTCGGATGAGCAGTTCTTC.

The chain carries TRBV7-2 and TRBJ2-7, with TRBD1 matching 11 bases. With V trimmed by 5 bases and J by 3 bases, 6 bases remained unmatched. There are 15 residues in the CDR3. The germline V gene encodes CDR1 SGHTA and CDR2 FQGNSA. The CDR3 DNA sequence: TGTGCCAGCAGCCGGGCCGGGACAGGGGGCTACGAGCAGTACTTC. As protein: CASSRAGTGGYEQYF.

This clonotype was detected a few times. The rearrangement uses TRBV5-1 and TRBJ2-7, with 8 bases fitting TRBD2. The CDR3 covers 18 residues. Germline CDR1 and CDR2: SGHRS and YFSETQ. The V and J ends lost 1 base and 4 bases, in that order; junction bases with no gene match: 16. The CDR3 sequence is CASSLRAGLALHEYEQYF. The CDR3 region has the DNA TGCGCCAGCAGCTTGAGGGCAGGACTAGCTCTTCATGAATACGAGCAGTACTTC.

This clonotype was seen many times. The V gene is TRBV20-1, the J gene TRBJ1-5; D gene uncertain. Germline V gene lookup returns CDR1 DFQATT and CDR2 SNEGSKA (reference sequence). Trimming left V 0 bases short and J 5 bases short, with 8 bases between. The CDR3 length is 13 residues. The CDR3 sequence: CSARDPKDQPQHF. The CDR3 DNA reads TGCAGTGCTAGAGATCCCAAGGATCAGCCCCAGCATTTT.

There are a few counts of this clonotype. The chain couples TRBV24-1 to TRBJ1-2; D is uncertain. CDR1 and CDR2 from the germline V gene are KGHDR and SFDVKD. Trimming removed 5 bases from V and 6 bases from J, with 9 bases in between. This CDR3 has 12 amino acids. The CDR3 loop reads CATSGARDGYTF. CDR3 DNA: TGTGCCACCAGTGGGGCGCGGGATGGCTACACCTTC.

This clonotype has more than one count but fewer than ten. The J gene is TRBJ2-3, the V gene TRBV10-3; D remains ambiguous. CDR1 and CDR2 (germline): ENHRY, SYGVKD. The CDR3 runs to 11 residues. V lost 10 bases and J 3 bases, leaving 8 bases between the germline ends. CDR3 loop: CATSPTDTQYF. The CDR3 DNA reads TGTGCCACCTCCCCGACAGATACGCAGTATTTT.

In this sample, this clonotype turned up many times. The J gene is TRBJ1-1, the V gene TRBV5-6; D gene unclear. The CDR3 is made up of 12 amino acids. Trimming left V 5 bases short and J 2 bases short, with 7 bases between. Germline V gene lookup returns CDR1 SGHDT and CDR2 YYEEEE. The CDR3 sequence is CASRFSNTEAFF. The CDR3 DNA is TGTGCCAGCAGATTTTCCAACACTGAAGCTTTCTTT.

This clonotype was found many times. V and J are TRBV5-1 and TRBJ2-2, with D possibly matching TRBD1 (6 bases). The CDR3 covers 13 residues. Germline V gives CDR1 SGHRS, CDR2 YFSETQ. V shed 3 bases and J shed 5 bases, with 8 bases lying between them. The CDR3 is CASSWTETGELFF. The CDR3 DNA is TGCGCCAGCAGCTGGACAGAAACCGGGGAGCTGTTTTTT. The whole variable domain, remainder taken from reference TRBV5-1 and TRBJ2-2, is KAGVTQTPRYLIKTRGQQVTLSCSPISGHRSVSWYQQTPGQGLQFLFEYFSETQRNKGNFPGRFSGRQFSNSRSEMNVSTLELGDSALYLCASSWTETGELFFGEGSRLTVL.

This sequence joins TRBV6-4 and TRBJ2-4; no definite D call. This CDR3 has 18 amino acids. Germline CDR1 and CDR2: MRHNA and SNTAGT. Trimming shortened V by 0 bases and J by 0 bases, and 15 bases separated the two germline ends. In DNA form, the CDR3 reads TGTGCCAGCAGTGACTCTCCCGCGCGAGCGATAGCCAAAAACATTCAGTACTTC. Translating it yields CASSDSPARAIAKNIQYF.

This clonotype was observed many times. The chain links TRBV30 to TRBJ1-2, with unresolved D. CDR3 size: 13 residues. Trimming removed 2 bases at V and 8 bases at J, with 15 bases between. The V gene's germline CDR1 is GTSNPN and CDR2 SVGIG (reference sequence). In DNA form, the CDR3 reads TGTGCCTGGAGTATTAAGGCGTTGGGCGGCTACACCTTC. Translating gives CAWSIKALGGYTF.

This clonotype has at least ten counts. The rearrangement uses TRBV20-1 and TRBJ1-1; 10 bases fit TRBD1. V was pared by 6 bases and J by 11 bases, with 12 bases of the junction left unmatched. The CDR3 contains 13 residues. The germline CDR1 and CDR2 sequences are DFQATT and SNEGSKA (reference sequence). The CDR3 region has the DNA TGCAGTGCGGGAGGACAGGGGGATGCGTGGGCTTTCTTT. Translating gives CSAGGQGDAWAFF.

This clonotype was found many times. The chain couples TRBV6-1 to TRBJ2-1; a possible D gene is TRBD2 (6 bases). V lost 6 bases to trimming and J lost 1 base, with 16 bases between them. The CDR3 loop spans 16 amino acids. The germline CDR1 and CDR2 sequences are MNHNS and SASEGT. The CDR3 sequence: CASSALSGTSYNEQFF. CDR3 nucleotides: TGTGCCAGCAGCGCCCTTAGCGGCACATCCTACAATGAGCAGTTCTTC.

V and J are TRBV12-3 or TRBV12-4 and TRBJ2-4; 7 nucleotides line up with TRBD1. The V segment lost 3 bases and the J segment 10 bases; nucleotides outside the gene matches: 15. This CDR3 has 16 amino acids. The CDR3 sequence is CASSLDTGVSMKIQYF. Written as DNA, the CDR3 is TGTGCCAGCAGTTTGGATACAGGGGTATCAATGAAAATTCAGTACTTC.

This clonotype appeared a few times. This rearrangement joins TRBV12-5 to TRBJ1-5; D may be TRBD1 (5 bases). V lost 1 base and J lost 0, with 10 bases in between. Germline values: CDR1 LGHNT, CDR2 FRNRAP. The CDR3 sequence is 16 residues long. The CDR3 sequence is CASGLGQGYSNQPQHF. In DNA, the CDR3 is TGTGCTAGTGGTTTGGGGCAGGGCTATAGCAATCAGCCCCAGCATTTT.

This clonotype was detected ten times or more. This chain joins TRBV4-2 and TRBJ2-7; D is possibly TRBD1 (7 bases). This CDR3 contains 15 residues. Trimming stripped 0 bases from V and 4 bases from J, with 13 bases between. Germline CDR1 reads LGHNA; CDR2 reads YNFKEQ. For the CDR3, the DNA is TGTGCCAGCAGCCAAGATTGGCAGGGGGGTTACGAGCAGTACTTC. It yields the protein CASSQDWQGGYEQYF.

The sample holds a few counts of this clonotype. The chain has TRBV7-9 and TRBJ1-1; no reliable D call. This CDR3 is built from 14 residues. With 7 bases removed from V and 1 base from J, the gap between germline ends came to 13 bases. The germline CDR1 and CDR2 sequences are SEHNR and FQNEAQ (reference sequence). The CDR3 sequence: CASTPPDGNTEAFF. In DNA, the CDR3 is TGTGCCAGCACCCCCCCCGACGGGAACACTGAAGCTTTCTTT.

This chain's CDR3 is CASSSLGEHEQFF. For the CDR3, the DNA is TGTGCCAGCAGCTCCCTAGGCGAGCATGAGCAGTTCTTC. The V gene is TRBV11-3, the J gene TRBJ2-1; D not resolved. Trimming removed 4 bases from V and 8 bases from J, with 12 bases in between. The CDR3 spans 13 residues. Per the germline V gene, CDR1 is SGHNT and CDR2 is YENEEA.

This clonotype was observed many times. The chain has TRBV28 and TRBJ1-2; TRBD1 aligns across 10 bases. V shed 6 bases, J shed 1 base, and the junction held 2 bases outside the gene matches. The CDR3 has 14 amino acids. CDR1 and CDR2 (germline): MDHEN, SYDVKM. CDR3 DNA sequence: TGTGCCAGCAGGGGACAGGGGTTTAACTATGGCTACACCTTC. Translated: CASRGQGFNYGYTF.

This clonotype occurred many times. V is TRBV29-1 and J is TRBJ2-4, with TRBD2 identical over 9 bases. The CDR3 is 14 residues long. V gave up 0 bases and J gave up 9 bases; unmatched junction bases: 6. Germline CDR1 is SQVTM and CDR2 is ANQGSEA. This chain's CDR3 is CSVEDSGGVSIQYF. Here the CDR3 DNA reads TGCAGCGTTGAAGATAGCGGGGGAGTTAGCATTCAGTACTTC.